This is a list of T cell receptor beta chains from one sample in a study of blood T cell repertoires in COVID-19. Sequencing used immunoSEQ multiplex PCR; TCRdb keeps in-frame clones, though not all of them. The sample carries tens of thousands of clones, 84% recorded once. The source material was peripheral blood. The receptor source for this set is a man aged 60 to 75 with acute or convalescent COVID-19. Both conserved end residues are part of each CDR3. The D gene is left open where the match is weak. The size entry is marked missing in some rows and otherwise reads once, few, many or a size class.

TRBV11-2,TRBJ2-2,once,TRBD2,CASSSLLAGGTGELFF,TGTGCCAGCAGCTCTTTACTAGCGGGGGGTACCGGGGAGCTGTTTTTT
TRBV18,TRBJ1-4,.,.,CASSQTQGSSTNEKLFF,TGTGCCAGCTCACAGACCCAGGGATCCTCAACTAATGAAAAACTGTTTTTT
TRBV5-1,TRBJ1-1,.,.,CASSLTGSNTEAFF,TGCGCCAGCAGCTTAACAGGATCGAACACTGAAGCTTTCTTT
TRBV2,TRBJ1-5,.,TRBD1,CASRGRQGGRNQPQHF,TGTGCCAGCAGGGGCAGACAGGGTGGTCGCAATCAGCCCCAGCATTTT
TRBV7-7,TRBJ2-1,.,TRBD1,CASSPQGGSYNEQFF,TGTGCTAGCAGCCCACAGGGGGGCTCCTACAATGAGCAGTTCTTC
TRBV5-1,TRBJ1-4,.,.,CASSRASGDNEKLFF,TGCGCCAGCAGCCGCGCGTCGGGGGATAATGAAAAACTGTTTTTT
TRBV7-9,TRBJ1-6,.,.,CASSLQQGTPLHF,TGTGCCAGCAGCCTCCAACAGGGTACACCCCTCCACTTT
TRBV18,TRBJ2-1,.,.,CASSPLTRNNEQFF,TGTGCCAGCTCACCTTTAACTAGGAACAATGAGCAGTTCTTC
TRBV7-8,TRBJ1-4,once,TRBD1,CASSPRGTGHEKLFF,TGTGCCAGCAGCCCAAGGGGGACAGGGCATGAAAAACTGTTTTTT
TRBV5-1,TRBJ1-6,.,TRBD1,CASSSEPGQGQNSPLHF,TGCGCCAGCAGCTCAGAACCGGGACAGGGTCAAAATTCACCCCTCCACTTT
TRBV6-5,TRBJ2-2,.,.,CASNRANTGELFF,TGTGCCAGCAATCGTGCGAACACCGGGGAGCTGTTTTTT
TRBV15,TRBJ2-1,.,.,CATSPHPYNEQFF,TGTGCCACCAGCCCCCATCCCTACAATGAGCAGTTCTTC
TRBV19,TRBJ1-5,.,.,CASSMGLVWQPQHF,TGTGCCAGTAGTATGGGGCTCGTTTGGCAGCCCCAGCATTTT
TRBV28,TRBJ1-4,.,TRBD1,CASRTGIEKLFF,TGTGCCAGCAGGACAGGGATTGAAAAACTGTTTTTT
TRBV15,TRBJ1-5,.,.,CATSREAAGFNQPQHF,TGTGCCACCAGCAGAGAGGCTGCGGGTTTTAATCAGCCCCAGCATTTT
TRBV27,TRBJ1-2,.,.,CASSLGGRSLGYTF,TGTGCCAGCAGTTTAGGCGGCCGAAGTTTAGGCTACACCTTC
TRBV5-1,TRBJ1-1,.,.,CASSLEAGSTEAFF,TGCGCCAGCAGCTTGGAAGCGGGGAGCACTGAAGCTTTCTTT
TRBV11-1,TRBJ2-3,.,TRBD2,CASSRRTSVDTQYF,TGTGCCAGCAGCCGGAGGACTAGCGTCGATACGCAGTATTTT
TRBV2,TRBJ1-4,.,TRBD1,CASKRPGQVNEKLFF,TGTGCCAGCAAGAGACCGGGACAGGTTAATGAAAAACTGTTTTTT
TRBV7-2,TRBJ2-7,once,.,CASSVGAGSYEQYF,TGTGCCAGCAGCGTTGGGGCGGGATCCTACGAGCAGTACTTC
TRBV4-2,TRBJ1-4,.,.,CASSQPRRGEKLFF,TGTGCCAGCAGCCAGCCCCGTAGGGGTGAAAAACTGTTTTTT
TRBV19,TRBJ1-5,.,.,CASSITTGLRNQPQHF,TGTGCCAGTAGTATAACCACGGGTTTGCGCAATCAGCCCCAGCATTTT
TRBV15,TRBJ2-3,.,TRBD2,CATSNRRLAGGSTDTQYF,TGTGCCACCAGCAATAGGAGACTAGCGGGGGGAAGCACAGATACGCAGTATTTT
TRBV7-6,TRBJ1-1,.,.,CASSLSSTEGTEAFF,TGTGCCAGCAGCTTATCTAGTACGGAGGGAACTGAAGCTTTCTTT
TRBV14,TRBJ1-2,.,TRBD1,CASSLPGTGNYGYTF,TGTGCCAGCAGCCTTCCCGGGACAGGGAACTATGGCTACACCTTC
TRBV5-8,TRBJ2-1,.,.,CASSLAQGSYNEQFF,TGTGCCAGCAGCTTGGCACAGGGCTCCTACAATGAGCAGTTCTTC
TRBV18,TRBJ2-3,few,TRBD1,CASSPGQGPPQYF,TGTGCCAGCTCTCCGGGACAGGGGCCGCCGCAGTATTTT
TRBV5-5,TRBJ2-3,.,.,CASSLGLTDTQYF,TGTGCCAGCAGCTTGGGGCTTACAGATACGCAGTATTTT
TRBV6-5,TRBJ2-1,.,TRBD2,CASRRSSGGAGEQFF,TGTGCCAGCAGAAGATCTAGCGGGGGGGCGGGTGAGCAGTTCTTC
TRBV24-1,TRBJ1-5,.,TRBD1,CATSEAGQGMNQPQHF,TGTGCCACCAGTGAAGCCGGACAGGGGATGAATCAGCCCCAGCATTTT
TRBV5-4,TRBJ1-2,.,.,CASSLGGAKGYTF,TGTGCCAGCAGCTTGGGCGGTGCGAAGGGCTACACCTTC
TRBV2,TRBJ1-1,once,.,CASSAVRGGTEAFF,TGTGCCAGCAGTGCGGTCCGGGGAGGGACTGAAGCTTTCTTT
TRBV27,TRBJ2-2,.,TRBD1,CASTPGGQGYPGELFF,TGTGCCAGCACCCCTGGAGGACAGGGTTACCCCGGGGAGCTGTTTTTT
TRBV5-4,TRBJ2-1,once,.,CASSLEQGSDNEQFF,TGTGCCAGCAGCTTGGAACAGGGATCAGACAATGAGCAGTTCTTC
TRBV2,TRBJ1-1,few,.,CASSDSGRTEAFF,TGTGCCAGCAGTGACTCAGGGAGGACTGAAGCTTTCTTT
TRBV29-1,TRBJ1-2,.,.,CSVAKGGGSYGYTF,TGCAGCGTTGCCAAGGGGGGGGGCTCCTATGGCTACACCTTC
TRBV9,TRBJ1-3,once,.,CASSVGATGNSGNTIYF,TGTGCCAGCAGCGTAGGGGCCACAGGGAACTCTGGAAACACCATATATTTT
TRBV28,TRBJ2-7,.,TRBD1,CASSLPLGQGASYEQYF,TGTGCCAGCAGTTTACCCCTCGGACAGGGGGCTTCCTACGAGCAGTACTTC
TRBV2,TRBJ1-1,.,TRBD1,CASRRQGRNTEAFF,TGTGCCAGCAGGAGACAGGGGAGGAACACTGAAGCTTTCTTT
TRBV2,TRBJ1-1,.,.,CAILLGGSMNTEAFF,TGTGCCATCCTTTTAGGGGGTTCCATGAACACTGAAGCTTTCTTT